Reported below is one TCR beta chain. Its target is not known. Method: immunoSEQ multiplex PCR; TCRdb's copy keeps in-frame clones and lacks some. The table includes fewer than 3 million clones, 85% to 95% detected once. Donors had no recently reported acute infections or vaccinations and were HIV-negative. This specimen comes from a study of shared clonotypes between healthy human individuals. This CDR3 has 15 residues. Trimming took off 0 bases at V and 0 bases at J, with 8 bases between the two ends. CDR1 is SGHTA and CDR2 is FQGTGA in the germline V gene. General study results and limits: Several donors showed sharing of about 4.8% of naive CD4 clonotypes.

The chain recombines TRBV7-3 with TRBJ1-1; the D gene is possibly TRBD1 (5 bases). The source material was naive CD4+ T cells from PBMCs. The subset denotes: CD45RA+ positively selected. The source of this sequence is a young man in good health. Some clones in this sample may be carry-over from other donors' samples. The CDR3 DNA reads TGTGCCAGCAGCTTAACGACAGCCATGAACACTGAAGCTTTCTTT. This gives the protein CASSLTTAMNTEAFF.